One and the same sample provided the 10 T cell receptor beta chains below, sequenced in a study of graft-versus-host responses after intestinal transplantation. The antigens these receptors bind are not known. The repertoire was sequenced with immunoSEQ multiplex PCR; TCRdb's copy has only in-frame clones and lacks some. The repertoire holds around 97,000 clones, with around 90% as singletons. The sequences come from unstimulated CD8+ T cells sorted from spleen or lymph node cells, collected before intestinal transplant. These receptor sequences come from a human donor who received an intestinal transplant.

The chain uses TRBV28 and TRBJ2-5; the D is unclear. Between the trimmed V and J ends, which lost 3 bases and 5 bases, there was a span of 16 bases. Per germline, CDR1 MDHEN and CDR2 SYDVKM. The CDR3 totals 15 residues. For the CDR3, the DNA is TGTGCCAGCAGTTTCCGCCTTCGGCAACCGGAGACCCAGTACTTC. Translation: CASSFRLRQPETQYF.

The chain employs TRBV15 and TRBJ1-5; D not resolved. V dropped 2 bases and J dropped 5 bases, with 10 bases sitting between them. The CDR3 contains 14 residues. Germline lookup yields CDR1 LNHNV and CDR2 YYDKDF (reference sequence). This chain's CDR3 is CATSRSPGDQPQHF. The DNA for the CDR3 is TGTGCCACCAGCAGATCACCGGGCGATCAGCCCCAGCATTTT.

The rearrangement joins TRBV18 to TRBJ2-5; possible D gene TRBD2, 5 bases. The J call may be faulty, since TRBJ2-7 better matches the DNA end. The CDR3 covers 17 residues. Germline lookup yields CDR1 KGHSH and CDR2 LQKENI. CDR3: CASTEGLIGSSSYEQYF. CDR3 nucleotides: TGTGCCAGCACCGAGGGCCTTATCGGCTCCTCTTCCTACGAGCAGTACTTC.

In this sample, this clone turned up once. V is TRBV7-9 and J is TRBJ2-5, with a possible D match to TRBD2 (5 bases). The V and J ends lost 6 bases and 0 bases respectively, with 5 bases between them. Germline V gene sequence: CDR1 SEHNR, CDR2 FQNEAQ (reference sequence). The CDR3 spans 12 residues. The DNA for the CDR3 is TGTGCCAGCAGGGACTACCAAGAGACCCAGTACTTC. Translated, it gives CASRDYQETQYF.

The chain carries TRBV18 and TRBJ2-1; D gene unclear. V dropped 3 bases and J dropped 3 bases, with 12 bases sitting between them. Germline V lookup: CDR1 KGHSH, CDR2 LQKENI. CDR3 length equals 15 residues. CDR3 region: CASSPDRAVYNEQFF. CDR3 nucleotide sequence: TGTGCCAGCTCACCCGATAGAGCCGTCTACAATGAGCAGTTCTTC.

Comments on this clone: The CDR3 does not end in the conserved phenylalanine or tryptophan, so this is likely a read error. CDR3 loop: CASRFWGEALNTEAFI. The DNA of the CDR3 is TGTGCCAGTAGGTTTTGGGGGGAGGCTTTAAACACTGAAGCTTTCATT. This chain uses TRBV19 with TRBJ1-1, with D possibly being TRBD1 (5 bases). The germline CDR1 and CDR2 sequences are LNHDA and SQIVND (reference sequence). The V end was cut by 6 bases, the J end by 2 bases, with 19 bases between. This CDR3 has 16 amino acids.

This clone was counted a single time. J is TRBJ2-3 and V is TRBV6-1, with D maybe TRBD2 (6 bases). V dropped 7 bases and J dropped 2 bases, with 13 bases sitting between them. The germline V gene encodes CDR1 MNHNS and CDR2 SASEGT. This CDR3 has 14 residues. The CDR3 DNA follows: TGTGCCAGCACCTGGCGGGGTGCCACAGATACGCAGTATTTT. It codes for CASTWRGATDTQYF.

The chain links TRBV7-9 to TRBJ2-3, with D hard to call. This CDR3 comprises 14 residues. V was cut by 5 bases and J by 2 bases, with 11 bases left in between. Germline CDR1 and CDR2: SEHNR and FQNEAQ (reference sequence). The CDR3 nucleotides are TGTGCCAGCAGCGGGCTCAAGGACACAGATACGCAGTATTTT. Translation gives CASSGLKDTDTQYF.

This clone showed up just once. J is TRBJ1-1 and V is TRBV5-4; 8 nucleotides agree with TRBD1. Germline V gene lookup returns CDR1 SGHNT and CDR2 YYREEE (reference sequence). The CDR3 has 17 amino acids. Unmatched junction bases numbered 15, after V lost 4 bases and J lost 4 bases. The CDR3 sequence: CASSLEGTGPLGTEAFF. CDR3 bases: TGTGCCAGCAGCCTAGAAGGGACAGGCCCACTAGGCACTGAAGCTTTCTTT.

The rearrangement joins TRBV4-1 to TRBJ1-2; 7 positions agree with TRBD1. CDR3 length: 17 residues. V shed 0 bases, J shed 1 base, and the junction held 8 bases outside the gene matches. In germline, CDR1 is MGHRA, CDR2 YSYEKL. The CDR3 DNA is TGCGCCAGCAGCCAAGAGTGGCTGGACAGGCATAACTATGGCTACACCTTC. Translating it yields CASSQEWLDRHNYGYTF.